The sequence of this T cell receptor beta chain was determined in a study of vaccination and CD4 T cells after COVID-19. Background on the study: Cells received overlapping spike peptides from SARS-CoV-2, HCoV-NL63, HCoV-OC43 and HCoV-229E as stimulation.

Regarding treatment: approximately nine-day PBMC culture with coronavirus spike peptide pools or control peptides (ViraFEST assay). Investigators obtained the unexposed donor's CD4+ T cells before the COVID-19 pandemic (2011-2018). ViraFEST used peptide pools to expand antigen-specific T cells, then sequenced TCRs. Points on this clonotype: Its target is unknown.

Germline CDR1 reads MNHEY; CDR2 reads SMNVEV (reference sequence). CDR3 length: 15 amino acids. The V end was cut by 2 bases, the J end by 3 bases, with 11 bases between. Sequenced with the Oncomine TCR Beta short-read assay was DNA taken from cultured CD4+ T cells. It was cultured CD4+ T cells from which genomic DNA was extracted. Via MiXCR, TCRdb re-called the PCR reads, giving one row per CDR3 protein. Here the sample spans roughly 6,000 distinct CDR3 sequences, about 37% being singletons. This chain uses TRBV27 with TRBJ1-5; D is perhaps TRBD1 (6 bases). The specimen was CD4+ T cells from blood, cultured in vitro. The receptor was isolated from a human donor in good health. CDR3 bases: TGTGCCAGCAGTTTAAAAGACAGGCCCAATCAGCCCCAGCATTTT. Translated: CASSLKDRPNQPQHF.